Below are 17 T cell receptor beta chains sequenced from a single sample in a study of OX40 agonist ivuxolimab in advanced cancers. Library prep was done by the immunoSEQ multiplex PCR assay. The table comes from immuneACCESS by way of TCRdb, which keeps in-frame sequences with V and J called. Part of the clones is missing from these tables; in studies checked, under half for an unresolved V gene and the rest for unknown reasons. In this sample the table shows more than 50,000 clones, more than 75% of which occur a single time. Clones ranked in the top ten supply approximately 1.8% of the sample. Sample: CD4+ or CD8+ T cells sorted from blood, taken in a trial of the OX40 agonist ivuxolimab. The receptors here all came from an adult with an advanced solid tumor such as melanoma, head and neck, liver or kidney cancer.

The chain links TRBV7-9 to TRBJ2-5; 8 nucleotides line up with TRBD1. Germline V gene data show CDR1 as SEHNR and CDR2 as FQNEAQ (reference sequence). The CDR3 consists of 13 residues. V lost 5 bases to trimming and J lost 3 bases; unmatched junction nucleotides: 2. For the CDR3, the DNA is TGTGCCAGCAGCGGACAGGGAGAAGAGACCCAGTACTTC. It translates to CASSGQGEETQYF.

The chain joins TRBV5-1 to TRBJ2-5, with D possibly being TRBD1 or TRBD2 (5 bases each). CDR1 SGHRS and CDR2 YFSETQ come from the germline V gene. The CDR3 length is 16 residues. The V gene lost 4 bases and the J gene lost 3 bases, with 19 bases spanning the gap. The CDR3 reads CASSPSPGPTEETQYF. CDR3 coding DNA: TGCGCCAGCAGCCCCTCCCCGGGGCCCACTGAAGAGACCCAGTACTTC.

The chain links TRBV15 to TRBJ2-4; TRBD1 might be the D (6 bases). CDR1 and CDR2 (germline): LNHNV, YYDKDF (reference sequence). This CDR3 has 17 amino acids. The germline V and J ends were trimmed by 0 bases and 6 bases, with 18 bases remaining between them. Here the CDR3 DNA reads TGTGCCACCAGCAGAGATCAACTCAGGGGCCGGGGAAACATTCAGTACTTC. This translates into CATSRDQLRGRGNIQYF.

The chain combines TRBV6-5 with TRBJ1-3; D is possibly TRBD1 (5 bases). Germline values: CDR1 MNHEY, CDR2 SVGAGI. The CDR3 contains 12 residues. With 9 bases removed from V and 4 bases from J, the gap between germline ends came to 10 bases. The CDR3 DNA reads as TGTGCCAGTACCGGGACGGGAAACACCATATATTTT. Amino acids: CASTGTGNTIYF.

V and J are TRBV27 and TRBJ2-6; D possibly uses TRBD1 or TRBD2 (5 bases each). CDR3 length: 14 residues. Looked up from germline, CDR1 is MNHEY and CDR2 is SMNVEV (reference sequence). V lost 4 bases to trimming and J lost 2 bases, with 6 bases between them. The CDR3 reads CASSWDPGANVLTF. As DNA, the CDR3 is TGTGCCAGCAGTTGGGACCCTGGGGCCAACGTCCTGACTTTC. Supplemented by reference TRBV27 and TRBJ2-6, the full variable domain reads EAQVTQNPRYLITVTGKKLTVTCSQNMNHEYMSWYRQDPGLGLRQIYYSMNVEVTDKGDVPEGYKVSRKEKRNFPLILESPSPNQTSLYFCASSWDPGANVLTFGAGSRLTVL.

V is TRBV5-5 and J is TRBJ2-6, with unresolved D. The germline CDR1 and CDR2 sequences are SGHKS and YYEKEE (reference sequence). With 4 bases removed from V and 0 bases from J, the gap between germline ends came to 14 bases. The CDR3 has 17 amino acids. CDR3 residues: CASSAETTVSGANVLTF. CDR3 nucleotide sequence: TGTGCCAGCAGCGCCGAGACAACAGTCTCTGGGGCCAACGTCCTGACTTTC.

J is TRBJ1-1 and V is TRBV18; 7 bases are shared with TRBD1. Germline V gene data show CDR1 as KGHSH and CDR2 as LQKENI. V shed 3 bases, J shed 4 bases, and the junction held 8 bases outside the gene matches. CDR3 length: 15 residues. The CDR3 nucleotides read TGTGCCAGCTCACCGGCCCCGACAGGGACCACTGAAGCTTTCTTT. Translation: CASSPAPTGTTEAFF.

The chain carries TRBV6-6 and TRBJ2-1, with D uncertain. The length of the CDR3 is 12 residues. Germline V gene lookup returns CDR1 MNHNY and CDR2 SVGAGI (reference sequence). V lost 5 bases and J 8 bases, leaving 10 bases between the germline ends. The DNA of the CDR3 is TGTGCCAGCAGTCCGCGTCAGTATGAGCAGTTCTTC. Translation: CASSPRQYEQFF.

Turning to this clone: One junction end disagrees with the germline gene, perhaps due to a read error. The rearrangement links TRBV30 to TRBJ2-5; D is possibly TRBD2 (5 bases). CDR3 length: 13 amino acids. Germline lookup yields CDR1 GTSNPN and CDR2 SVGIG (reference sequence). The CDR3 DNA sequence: TGTGTCTGGATCCGAGACTCTGGAGGGACCCAGTACTTC. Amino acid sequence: CVWIRDSGGTQYF. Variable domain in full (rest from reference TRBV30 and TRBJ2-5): SQTIHQWPATLVQPVGSPLSLECTVEGTSNPNLYWYRQAAGRGLQLLFYSVGIGQISSEVPQNLSASRPQDRQFILSSKKLLLSDSGFYLCVWIRDSGGTQYFGPGTRLLVL.

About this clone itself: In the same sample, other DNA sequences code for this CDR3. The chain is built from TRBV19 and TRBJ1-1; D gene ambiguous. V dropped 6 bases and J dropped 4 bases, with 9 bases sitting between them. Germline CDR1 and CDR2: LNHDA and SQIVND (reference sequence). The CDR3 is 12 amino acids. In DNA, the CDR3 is TGTGCCAGTAGCCCACTGGGCACTGAAGCTTTCTTT. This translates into CASSPLGTEAFF. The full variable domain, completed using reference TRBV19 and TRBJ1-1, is DGGITQSPKYLFRKEGQNVTLSCEQNLNHDAMYWYRQDPGQGLRLIYYSQIVNDFQKGDIAEGYSVSREKKESFPLTVTSAQKNPTAFYLCASSPLGTEAFFGQGTRLTVV.

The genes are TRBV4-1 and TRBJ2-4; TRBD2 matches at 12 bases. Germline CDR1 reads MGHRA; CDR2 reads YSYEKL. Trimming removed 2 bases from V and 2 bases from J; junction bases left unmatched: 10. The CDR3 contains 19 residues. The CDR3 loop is CASSQPSGGAWLPKNIQYF. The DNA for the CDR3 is TGCGCCAGCAGCCAACCTAGCGGGGGGGCCTGGCTGCCCAAAAACATTCAGTACTTC.

The CDR3 sequence is CASTPRGPYNEQFF. The CDR3 nucleotides read TGTGCCAGCACTCCGAGGGGGCCATACAATGAGCAGTTCTTC. V usage is TRBV6-1 and J usage is TRBJ2-1, with TRBD1 matching 7 bases. The CDR3 loop spans 14 amino acids. Germline trimming cut 7 bases from V and 4 bases from J; bases unmatched to any gene: 7. Germline V CDR1 and CDR2: MNHNS, SASEGT.

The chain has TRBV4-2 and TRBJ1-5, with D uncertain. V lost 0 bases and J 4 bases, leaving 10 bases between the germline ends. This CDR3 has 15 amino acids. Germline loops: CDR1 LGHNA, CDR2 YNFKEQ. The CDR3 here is CASSQDTGANQPQHF. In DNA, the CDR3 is TGTGCCAGCAGCCAAGATACGGGCGCGAATCAGCCCCAGCATTTT.

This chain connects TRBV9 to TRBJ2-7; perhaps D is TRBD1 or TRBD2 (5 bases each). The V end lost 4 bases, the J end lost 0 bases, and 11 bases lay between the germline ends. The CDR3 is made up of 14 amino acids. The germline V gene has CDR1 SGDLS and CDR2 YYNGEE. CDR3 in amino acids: CASSPLGVSYEQYF. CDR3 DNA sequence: TGTGCCAGCAGCCCTCTGGGGGTCTCCTACGAGCAGTACTTC.

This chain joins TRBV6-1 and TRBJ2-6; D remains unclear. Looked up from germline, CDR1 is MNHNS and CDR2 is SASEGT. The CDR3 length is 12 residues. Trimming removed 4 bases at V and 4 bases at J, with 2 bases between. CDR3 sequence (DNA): TGTGCCAGCAGTGCGGGGGCCAACGTCCTGACTTTC. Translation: CASSAGANVLTF.

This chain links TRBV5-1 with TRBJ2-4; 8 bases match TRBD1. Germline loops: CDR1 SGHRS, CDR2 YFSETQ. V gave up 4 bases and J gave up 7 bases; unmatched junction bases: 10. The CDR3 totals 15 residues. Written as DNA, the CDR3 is TGCGCCAGCAGCGTGGGGGACAGGACCGCCAACATTCAGTACTTC. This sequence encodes CASSVGDRTANIQYF.

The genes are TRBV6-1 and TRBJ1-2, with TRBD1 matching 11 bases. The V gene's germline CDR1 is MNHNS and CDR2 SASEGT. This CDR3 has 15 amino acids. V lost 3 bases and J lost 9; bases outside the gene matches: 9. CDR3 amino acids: CASSDVDRGRKSYTF. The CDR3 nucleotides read TGTGCCAGCAGTGATGTGGACAGGGGGCGAAAAAGCTACACCTTC.